This T cell receptor beta chain was obtained from a study of T cell clonotyping in hematopoietic cell transplantation. About the research overall: Samples: about 28 days before transplant, then days 30, 100 and 180 after. Study-wide findings and caveats: Broader posttransplant TCR repertoire diversity was predicted by graft donor and pretransplant recipient Inverse Simpson Index values. After transplant, recipient diversity fell while pathologically expanded clonotypes grew through day 180. Few recipient clonotypes overlapped donors; over 95% were de novo at given depth.

V was cut by 5 bases and J by 0 bases, with 17 bases left in between. Per germline, CDR1 SGHRS and CDR2 YFSETQ. The CDR3 spans 17 residues. Concerning this clone itself: No antigen is known for it.

The assay was immunoSEQ multiplex PCR, and TCRdb's table has in-frame clones only and misses some. Of thousands of clones in the sample, around nine tenths were seen once. Sequencing used peripheral blood mononuclear cells, obtained at the time of graft-versus-host disease after allogeneic stem cell transplant. The sequence was obtained from a male patient over 55 who had an allogeneic stem cell transplant from a related donor, so the T cells may come from the graft donor. Some clones in this sample may be carry-over from other donors' samples. This rearrangement joins TRBV5-1 to TRBJ2-2; D not certain. The CDR3 DNA sequence: TGCGCCAGCAGATACTTGGGTTCGGTAGCGAACACCGGGGAGCTGTTTTTT. It translates to CASRYLGSVANTGELFF.